The 26 T cell receptor beta chains below come from one sample, sequenced in a study of spatial heterogeneity in lung cancer. Sample time point: blood at routine non-recurrence follow-up after resection. From tumor, nontumor lung or frozen PBMC, whole RNA was taken unsorted for sequencing. TCRdb fed the 5' RACE reads into MiXCR, producing one record per CDR3 protein. The sample lists more than 95,000 distinct CDR3 sequences, about 12% occurring once. The source was PBMCs, collected at follow-up. These receptors came from a male donor with early-stage non-small cell lung cancer.

This clonotype was counted between two and nine times. The chain recombines TRBV4-3 with TRBJ2-6; D is perhaps TRBD1 or TRBD2 (5 bases each). Trimming cost V 4 bases and J 6 bases, with 13 bases left between them. CDR1 LGHNA and CDR2 YSLEER come from the germline V gene. CDR3 length: 15 residues. The chain's CDR3 is CASSPGQLVANVLTF. The DNA of the CDR3 is TGCGCCAGCAGCCCGGGGCAACTCGTGGCCAACGTCCTGACTTTC.

This clonotype was picked up many times. V is TRBV2 and J is TRBJ1-6, with D maybe TRBD1 (5 bases). CDR1 is SNHLY and CDR2 is FYNNEI in the germline V gene. This CDR3 comprises 12 residues. V was trimmed by 8 bases and J by 11 bases, leaving 13 bases between them. The CDR3 coding sequence is TGTGCCAGCCGGTTGGGGACGACACCCCTCCACTTT. This encodes CASRLGTTPLHF. The variable domain in full, completed from reference TRBV2 and TRBJ1-6, reads EPEVTQTPSHQVTQMGQEVILRCVPISNHLYFYWYRQILGQKVEFLVSFYNNEISEKSEIFDDQFSVERPDGSNFTLKIRSTKLEDSAMYFCASRLGTTPLHFGNGTRLTVT.

This clonotype was counted between two and nine times. This chain uses TRBV19 with TRBJ1-1, with D hard to call. Germline-derived CDR1 and CDR2 are LNHDA and SQIVND (reference sequence). The V and J ends lost 4 bases and 1 base respectively, with 7 bases between them. The CDR3 has 13 residues. The CDR3 here is CASSSAANTEAFF. The CDR3 DNA follows: TGTGCCAGTAGTAGTGCTGCGAACACTGAAGCTTTCTTT.

This clonotype was picked up a small number of times. This chain uses TRBV27 with TRBJ1-1; no definite D call. The CDR3 totals 14 residues. The V end was cut by 3 bases, the J end by 4 bases, with 12 bases between. Germline V gene data show CDR1 as MNHEY and CDR2 as SMNVEV (reference sequence). The CDR3, as DNA: TGTGCCAGCAGTTTGTCCGTGGTAGCCACTGAAGCTTTCTTT. It specifies CASSLSVVATEAFF.

With respect to this clonotype: A much larger clone is a single base away; this may be a read error. The chain joins TRBV6-1 to TRBJ2-3, with D tentatively TRBD2 (5 bases). V lost 2 bases to trimming and J lost 3 bases, with 15 bases between them. The CDR3 is 16 amino acids. Germline CDR1 is MNHNS and CDR2 is SASEGT. The CDR3 DNA reads as TGTGCCAGCAGTGAAATGGCGGGCTCTCAGACAGATACGCAGTATTTT. Protein product: CASSEMAGSQTDTQYF.

J is TRBJ2-7 and V is TRBV20-1; TRBD2 is a possible D gene (6 bases). The CDR3 totals 16 residues. Trimming took off 1 base at V and 2 bases at J, with 18 bases between the two ends. Germline lookup yields CDR1 DFQATT and CDR2 SNEGSKA (reference sequence). CDR3 amino acids: CSARASAGINAYEQYF. The CDR3 nucleotides are TGCAGTGCTAGAGCAAGTGCGGGGATAAATGCCTACGAGCAGTACTTC.

The CDR3, as DNA: TGTGCCAGCAGCCAATCCGCGGACACCTACGAGCAGTACTTC. Its translation: CASSQSADTYEQYF. The V gene is TRBV3-1, the J gene TRBJ2-7; a weak D match, TRBD1 (5 bases). The CDR3 consists of 14 residues. Trimming took 2 bases from V and 2 from J, leaving 10 bases between them. CDR1 is LGHDT and CDR2 is YNNKEL in the germline V gene (reference sequence).

A few counts support this clonotype. V gene TRBV5-8 combines with J gene TRBJ2-7; D may match TRBD1 or TRBD2 (5 bases each). Looked up from germline, CDR1 is SGHTS and CDR2 is YDEGEE. The CDR3 contains 20 residues. V lost 2 bases to trimming and J lost 1 base, with 28 bases between them. DNA for the CDR3: TGTGCCAGCAGCTTCCAATTTGCCGGGACCAACTCGAAACCTTCCTACGAGCAGTACTTC. It codes for CASSFQFAGTNSKPSYEQYF.

This clonotype was counted between two and nine times. The chain links TRBV7-9 to TRBJ2-2, with D possibly TRBD2 on 5 matching bases. V lost 4 bases to trimming and J lost 2 bases, with 17 bases between them. The CDR3 contains 17 residues. Germline V gives CDR1 SEHNR, CDR2 FQNEAQ (reference sequence). The CDR3 here is CASSWRAGSPNTGELFF. The DNA for the CDR3 is TGTGCCAGCAGCTGGCGGGCTGGCAGCCCAAACACCGGGGAGCTGTTTTTT.

This clonotype was recorded at least ten times. The J gene is TRBJ2-3, the V gene TRBV28; 9 bases match TRBD2. Per germline, CDR1 MDHEN and CDR2 SYDVKM. With 6 bases clipped from V and 4 bases from J, the junction kept 20 bases outside the gene matches. CDR3 length: 19 residues. In DNA form, the CDR3 reads TGTGCCAGCAGCCCGCGGCGGGCCGCGCGGGGGGGCCGATCAGATACGCAGTATTTT. Amino acid sequence: CASSPRRAARGGRSDTQYF.

This clonotype was recorded a few times. This CDR3 reads CAWSKASETQYF. DNA for the CDR3: TGTGCCTGGAGTAAAGCATCAGAGACCCAGTACTTC. The chain is built from TRBV30 and TRBJ2-5; D ambiguous. Trimming stripped 2 bases from V and 4 bases from J, with 8 bases between. Germline V gives CDR1 GTSNPN, CDR2 SVGIG (reference sequence). This CDR3 region has 12 residues.

This clonotype was detected ten times or more. The chain carries TRBV12-3 or TRBV12-4 and TRBJ2-3; the match to TRBD1 covers 10 bases. The CDR3 has 16 residues. Germline trimming cut 1 base from V and 6 bases from J; bases unmatched to any gene: 7. CDR3 sequence: CASSLDRTGGSDTQYF. CDR3 DNA sequence: TGTGCCAGCAGTTTAGATCGGACAGGGGGATCGGATACGCAGTATTTT.

This clonotype was seen ten or more times. The chain has TRBV20-1 and TRBJ2-6; D is unresolved. There are 14 residues in the CDR3. The V gene lost 3 bases and the J gene lost 1 base, with 7 bases spanning the gap. Germline values: CDR1 DFQATT, CDR2 SNEGSKA (reference sequence). As DNA, the CDR3 is TGCAGTGCTAGCCCGCTATCTGGGGCCAACGTCCTGACTTTC. Amino acids: CSASPLSGANVLTF.

In this sample, this clonotype turned up a few times. This CDR3 reads CASSHWGLADTDTQYF. CDR3 nucleotides: TGTGCCAGCAGCCACTGGGGACTAGCGGACACAGATACGCAGTATTTT. The rearrangement links TRBV3-1 to TRBJ2-3; TRBD2 matches at 11 bases. The length of the CDR3 is 16 residues. Germline trimming cut 3 bases from V and 2 bases from J; bases unmatched to any gene: 4. Germline V CDR1 and CDR2: LGHDT, YNNKEL (reference sequence).

This clonotype has ten or more counts. The gene calls are TRBV7-2 and TRBJ2-7; tentative D call: TRBD1 (6 bases). Germline V gives CDR1 SGHTA, CDR2 FQGNSA. The CDR3 sequence is 12 residues long. Trimming cost V 3 bases and J 7 bases, with 10 bases left between them. CDR3 protein: CASSLGAREQYF. The CDR3 DNA follows: TGTGCCAGCAGCTTGGGGGCTAGGGAGCAGTACTTC. Full variable domain (missing parts from reference TRBV7-2 and TRBJ2-7): GAGVSQSPSNKVTEKGKDVELRCDPISGHTALYWYRQSLGQGLEFLIYFQGNSAPDKSGLPSDRFSAERTGGSVSTLTIQRTQQEDSAVYLCASSLGAREQYFGPGTRLTVT.

The gene calls are TRBV6-2 or TRBV6-3 and TRBJ1-5; no reliable D call. Trimming shortened V by 2 bases and J by 4 bases, and 15 bases separated the two germline ends. CDR3 size: 16 residues. The germline V gene has CDR1 MNHEY and CDR2 SVGEGT. The CDR3 spells CASSYRTPAGNQPQHF. As DNA, the CDR3 is TGTGCCAGCAGTTACCGCACACCCGCGGGTAATCAGCCCCAGCATTTT.

This clonotype was found many times. V gene TRBV28 combines with J gene TRBJ1-4, with no clear D. Germline assignment: CDR1 MDHEN and CDR2 SYDVKM. This CDR3 comprises 13 residues. V dropped 6 bases and J dropped 8 bases, with 13 bases sitting between them. CDR3 DNA: TGTGCCAGCAGGTTCCAGCTAGGGGAAAAACTGTTTTTT. It specifies CASRFQLGEKLFF.

This clonotype was seen a few times. V usage is TRBV28 and J usage is TRBJ1-5, with TRBD1 matching 10 bases. J gave up 7 bases and V 3 bases, and 3 bases lay outside the gene matches. This CDR3 has 14 residues. The V gene's germline CDR1 is MDHEN and CDR2 SYDVKM. In nucleotides, the CDR3 is TGTGCCAGCAGTTTCGGGACAGGGGAGCAGCCCCAGCATTTT. Residues: CASSFGTGEQPQHF.

The J gene is TRBJ2-1, the V gene TRBV6-5; D not resolved. Germline V CDR1 and CDR2: MNHEY, SVGAGI. The CDR3 has 18 residues. With 4 bases removed from V and 0 bases from J, the gap between germline ends came to 19 bases. CDR3 protein: CASSFARGSVSSYNEQFF. The CDR3 nucleotides read TGTGCCAGCAGTTTCGCTCGTGGATCAGTCAGCTCCTACAATGAGCAGTTCTTC.

The chain joins TRBV9 to TRBJ2-3; D perhaps matches TRBD1 (5 bases). Trimming cost V 1 base and J 1 base, with 10 bases left between them. Looked up from germline, CDR1 is SGDLS and CDR2 is YYNGEE. CDR3 length: 15 residues. CDR3 DNA sequence: TGTGCCAGCAGCGTACAGGGAAGGGGCACAGATACGCAGTATTTT. It is translated as CASSVQGRGTDTQYF.

This clonotype came up a few times. This rearrangement joins TRBV19 to TRBJ1-4; TRBD1 matches 7 bases. The V gene end was trimmed by 3 bases and the J gene end by 8 bases; junction bases not matched to a gene: 6. From germline, CDR1 is LNHDA and CDR2 SQIVND (reference sequence). There are 14 residues in the CDR3. The CDR3 is CASSINRGSEKLFF. The CDR3 DNA sequence: TGTGCCAGTAGTATCAACAGGGGATCGGAAAAACTGTTTTTT. Full variable domain (rest looked up from reference TRBV19 and TRBJ1-4): DGGITQSPKYLFRKEGQNVTLSCEQNLNHDAMYWYRQDPGQGLRLIYYSQIVNDFQKGDIAEGYSVSREKKESFPLTVTSAQKNPTAFYLCASSINRGSEKLFFGSGTQLSVL.

This clonotype has a count of ten or more. The J gene is TRBJ1-1, the V gene TRBV28, with 8 bases identical to TRBD1. CDR1 is MDHEN and CDR2 is SYDVKM in the germline V gene. This CDR3 has 14 residues. V shed 4 bases, J shed 4 bases, and the junction held 5 bases outside the gene matches. The CDR3 nucleotides are TGTGCCAGCAGTTCACAGGGGGGGATCACTGAAGCTTTCTTT. Residues: CASSSQGGITEAFF. The whole variable domain, remainder taken from reference TRBV28 and TRBJ1-1, is DVKVTQSSRYLVKRTGEKVFLECVQDMDHENMFWYRQDPGLGLRLIYFSYDVKMKEKGDIPEGYSVSREKKERFSLILESASTNQTSMYLCASSSQGGITEAFFGQGTRLTVV.

This clonotype came up many times. The gene calls are TRBV5-1 and TRBJ2-3; D unresolved. V dropped 0 bases and J dropped 2 bases, with 7 bases sitting between them. Germline-derived CDR1 and CDR2 are SGHRS and YFSETQ. CDR3 length: 14 residues. Here the CDR3 DNA reads TGCGCCAGCAGCTTGGCACAGCTCACAGATACGCAGTATTTT. This encodes CASSLAQLTDTQYF.

This clonotype was recorded at least ten times. V usage is TRBV10-3 and J usage is TRBJ2-7, with D perhaps matching TRBD1 or TRBD2 (5 bases each). Per the germline V gene, CDR1 is ENHRY and CDR2 is SYGVKD. Trimming took off 6 bases at V and 0 bases at J, with 9 bases between the two ends. The CDR3 totals 13 residues. CDR3 bases: TGTGCCATCAGCGGGGCGAGCTCCTACGAGCAGTACTTC. It encodes CAISGASSYEQYF.

The CDR3 sequence is CATSGAVGEQYF. CDR3 sequence (DNA): TGTGCCACCAGCGGGGCCGTGGGCGAGCAGTACTTC. This rearrangement joins TRBV10-3 to TRBJ2-7; TRBD2 agrees at 7 bases. CDR1 is ENHRY and CDR2 is SYGVKD in the germline V gene. Trimming removed 10 bases from V and 6 bases from J; junction bases left unmatched: 9. The CDR3 is 12 residues long.

This clonotype was seen more than once but under ten times. The chain links TRBV6-5 to TRBJ1-1, with a possible D match to TRBD1 (6 bases). CDR1 is MNHEY and CDR2 is SVGAGI in the germline V gene. Trimming removed 6 bases at V and 8 bases at J, with 10 bases between. This CDR3 contains 11 residues. As DNA, the CDR3 is TGTGCCAGCAGGCAAACAGGGGAAGCTTTCTTT. This codes for CASRQTGEAFF.